This T cell receptor (beta chain) was profiled in a study of cytomegalovirus exposure and HLA in healthy donors. Amplification used 60 Vbeta primers and 13 Jbeta primers. Generated by immunoSEQ multiplex PCR, the TCRdb table keeps only in-frame clones and is missing some. The sample comprises about 100,000 clones, around 74% of which are singletons, and around 7.5% rests with the top ten. The receptor was isolated from a man aged 50 to 59 in good health and CMV-seropositive. Sequencing was done on a sample of PBMCs.

CDR3: CASSMAETFGDTDTQYF. The DNA for the CDR3 is TGTGCCAGTAGTATGGCCGAGACCTTTGGAGACACAGATACGCAGTATTTT. V gene TRBV19 combines with J gene TRBJ2-3; D is unclear. In germline, CDR1 is LNHDA, CDR2 SQIVND (reference sequence). Between the trimmed V and J ends, which lost 3 bases and 2 bases, there was a span of 18 bases. The CDR3 runs 17 residues.